The rows below give T cell receptor beta chains drawn from one sample of a study of quantifying T cell responses using KT2 cells. Via MiXCR, TCRdb re-called the UMI-ligation and nested PCR reads, giving one row per CDR3 protein. The sample gives some 41,000 distinct CDR3 sequences, about 17% of which show up once; around two fifths is in the top ten. Sequenced material: PBMCs spiked with cells of the T cell clone KT2. The receptors stem from a human donor. CDR3s include the opening cysteine and the closing phenylalanine or tryptophan. The order of the fields is CDR3 protein, CDR3 DNA, J gene, V gene, D gene, clone size. A D gene is named only where the DNA matches it firmly. Size is omitted from some rows. Given values are once, few, many or a class for expanded clones.

CDR3 protein: CSVDGTSGGAETQYF; CDR3 DNA: TGCAGCGTTGATGGTACTAGCGGGGGGGCGGAGACCCAGTACTTC; J gene: TRBJ2-5; V gene: TRBV29-1; D gene: TRBD2; clone size: many
CDR3 protein: CAVFSRGTAEAFF; CDR3 DNA: TGTGCCGTATTTTCCCGCGGGACAGCCGAAGCTTTCTTT; J gene: TRBJ1-1; V gene: TRBV6-2/TRBV6-3; D gene: TRBD1; clone size: few
CDR3 protein: CSVWDRGLTEAFF; CDR3 DNA: TGCAGCGTGTGGGACAGGGGTTTAACTGAAGCTTTCTTT; J gene: TRBJ1-1; V gene: TRBV29-1; D gene: TRBD1; clone size: NA
CDR3 protein: CASSSRTNTEAFF; CDR3 DNA: TGCGCCAGCAGCTCTAGGACAAACACTGAAGCTTTCTTT; J gene: TRBJ1-1; V gene: TRBV5-1; D gene: NA; clone size: NA
CDR3 protein: CASSYLENFAETQYF; CDR3 DNA: TGTGCCAGCAGTTACCTAGAGAATTTCGCGGAGACCCAGTACTTC; J gene: TRBJ2-5; V gene: TRBV6-6; D gene: NA; clone size: many
CDR3 protein: CSWDSSTYEQYF; CDR3 DNA: TGCAGCTGGGACAGCTCCACCTACGAGCAGTACTTC; J gene: TRBJ2-7; V gene: TRBV20-1; D gene: TRBD1; clone size: NA
CDR3 protein: CASSYHRWGEDSHTEAFF; CDR3 DNA: TGTGCCAGCAGTTACCATAGATGGGGGGAGGACTCGCACACTGAAGCTTTCTTT; J gene: TRBJ1-1; V gene: TRBV6-6; D gene: NA; clone size: NA
CDR3 protein: CSAKPGPTVNTEAFF; CDR3 DNA: TGCAGTGCAAAACCCGGACCTACCGTGAACACTGAAGCTTTCTTT; J gene: TRBJ1-1; V gene: TRBV20-1; D gene: NA; clone size: NA
CDR3 protein: CASSVGFVEQFF; CDR3 DNA: TGTGCCAGCAGCGTAGGATTCGTCGAGCAGTTCTTC; J gene: TRBJ2-1; V gene: TRBV9; D gene: NA; clone size: few
CDR3 protein: CASSLVTGGEKLFF; CDR3 DNA: TGTGCCAGCAGCTTAGTCACAGGGGGTGAAAAACTGTTTTTT; J gene: TRBJ1-4; V gene: TRBV7-8; D gene: TRBD1; clone size: NA
CDR3 protein: CASSVTSATDTQYF; CDR3 DNA: TGTGCCAGCAGTGTCACTAGCGCTACAGATACGCAGTATTTT; J gene: TRBJ2-3; V gene: TRBV2; D gene: TRBD2; clone size: many
CDR3 protein: CASTLAGDGADTQYF; CDR3 DNA: TGTGCCAGCACCCTAGCGGGAGACGGGGCAGATACGCAGTATTTT; J gene: TRBJ2-3; V gene: TRBV27; D gene: TRBD2; clone size: few
CDR3 protein: CASSSTTGSSYNEQFF; CDR3 DNA: TGTGCCAGCAGTTCTACGACAGGTTCCTCCTACAATGAGCAGTTCTTC; J gene: TRBJ2-1; V gene: TRBV6-6; D gene: NA; clone size: few
CDR3 protein: CASSLPGTAAAEAFF; CDR3 DNA: TGTGCCAGCAGCTTACCCGGGACAGCCGCCGCGGAAGCTTTCTTT; J gene: TRBJ1-1; V gene: TRBV7-6; D gene: TRBD1; clone size: NA
CDR3 protein: CSVESSPYEQYF; CDR3 DNA: TGCAGCGTTGAATCATCCCCCTACGAGCAGTACTTC; J gene: TRBJ2-7; V gene: TRBV29-1; D gene: NA; clone size: NA
CDR3 protein: CASSFGTGTGSPLHF; CDR3 DNA: TGTGCCAGCAGCTTCGGGACAGGGACGGGTTCACCCCTCCACTTT; J gene: TRBJ1-6; V gene: TRBV14; D gene: TRBD1; clone size: few
CDR3 protein: CSVAANTEAFF; CDR3 DNA: TGCAGCGTTGCTGCGAACACTGAAGCTTTCTTT; J gene: TRBJ1-1; V gene: TRBV29-1; D gene: NA; clone size: many
CDR3 protein: CASSGTDSAQPQHF; CDR3 DNA: TGTGCCAGCAGCGGTACAGATTCAGCACAGCCCCAGCATTTT; J gene: TRBJ1-5; V gene: TRBV9; D gene: NA; clone size: many
CDR3 protein: CATSAYGTDTQYF; CDR3 DNA: TGTGCCACCAGTGCTTACGGCACAGATACGCAGTATTTT; J gene: TRBJ2-3; V gene: TRBV24-1; D gene: NA; clone size: few
CDR3 protein: CATSDNPGRRTTGELFF; CDR3 DNA: TGTGCCACCAGTGATAATCCGGGTCGTCGGACTACCGGGGAGCTGTTTTTT; J gene: TRBJ2-2; V gene: TRBV24-1; D gene: NA; clone size: few
CDR3 protein: CASSETWESYEQYF; CDR3 DNA: TGTGCCAGCAGCGAGACGTGGGAGTCTTACGAGCAGTACTTC; J gene: TRBJ2-7; V gene: TRBV27; D gene: NA; clone size: NA
CDR3 protein: CASSPGPANYGYTF; CDR3 DNA: TGTGCCAGCAGCCCCGGACCAGCAAACTATGGCTACACCTTC; J gene: TRBJ1-2; V gene: TRBV3-1; D gene: NA; clone size: many
CDR3 protein: CASSETSGPTDTQYF; CDR3 DNA: TGTGCCAGCAGTGAAACTAGCGGTCCCACAGATACGCAGTATTTT; J gene: TRBJ2-3; V gene: TRBV6-4; D gene: TRBD2; clone size: many
CDR3 protein: CASSLGVAGGFDEQFF; CDR3 DNA: TGTGCCAGCAGCTTGGGGGTTGCAGGGGGCTTTGATGAGCAGTTCTTC; J gene: TRBJ2-1; V gene: TRBV5-4; D gene: TRBD1; clone size: few
CDR3 protein: CASSRYIGAGANTGELFF; CDR3 DNA: TGCGCCAGCAGCCGATATATAGGAGCGGGAGCTAACACCGGGGAGCTGTTTTTT; J gene: TRBJ2-2; V gene: TRBV4-3; D gene: TRBD2; clone size: few
CDR3 protein: CASSPVREAEAFF; CDR3 DNA: TGTGCCAGCTCACCAGTTAGAGAGGCCGAAGCTTTCTTT; J gene: TRBJ1-1; V gene: TRBV18; D gene: NA; clone size: NA
CDR3 protein: CASSPISGDGITDTQYF; CDR3 DNA: TGTGCCAGCAGTCCGATATCCGGGGACGGTATCACAGATACGCAGTATTTT; J gene: TRBJ2-3; V gene: TRBV27; D gene: NA; clone size: few
CDR3 protein: CASSPGQGTSTDTQYF; CDR3 DNA: TGTGCCAGCAGCCCGGGACAGGGAACCTCCACAGATACGCAGTATTTT; J gene: TRBJ2-3; V gene: TRBV2; D gene: TRBD1; clone size: few
CDR3 protein: CASSAGQGNYGYTF; CDR3 DNA: TGTGCCAGCAGCGCAGGACAGGGGAACTATGGCTACACCTTC; J gene: TRBJ1-2; V gene: TRBV11-2; D gene: TRBD1; clone size: NA
CDR3 protein: CASSVGGAGAEAFF; CDR3 DNA: TGTGCCAGCAGCGTAGGAGGGGCCGGCGCTGAAGCTTTCTTT; J gene: TRBJ1-1; V gene: TRBV9; D gene: NA; clone size: NA
CDR3 protein: CASSFIAGGMTDTQYF; CDR3 DNA: TGTGCCAGCAGCTTTATAGCGGGAGGGATGACAGATACGCAGTATTTT; J gene: TRBJ2-3; V gene: TRBV7-3; D gene: TRBD2; clone size: many
CDR3 protein: CASSDSDSDTQYF; CDR3 DNA: TGTGCCAGCAGTGACTCGGACTCAGATACGCAGTATTTT; J gene: TRBJ2-3; V gene: TRBV6-4; D gene: NA; clone size: many
CDR3 protein: CSATVSGANVLTF; CDR3 DNA: TGCAGTGCTACCGTCTCTGGGGCCAACGTCCTGACTTTC; J gene: TRBJ2-6; V gene: TRBV20-1; D gene: NA; clone size: many
CDR3 protein: CASRRTGEAFF; CDR3 DNA: TGTGCCAGCAGGCGGACAGGGGAAGCTTTCTTT; J gene: TRBJ1-1; V gene: TRBV12-3/TRBV12-4; D gene: TRBD1; clone size: many
CDR3 protein: CASSQGWSSGYNEQFF; CDR3 DNA: TGCGCCAGCAGCCAGGGTTGGTCTAGCGGATACAATGAGCAGTTCTTC; J gene: TRBJ2-1; V gene: TRBV4-1; D gene: TRBD2; clone size: NA
CDR3 protein: CASSPVRDPGPNEQFF; CDR3 DNA: TGTGCCAGCAGTCCCGTTCGGGATCCGGGACCGAATGAGCAGTTCTTC; J gene: TRBJ2-1; V gene: TRBV27; D gene: NA; clone size: few
CDR3 protein: CASSFVGGWADTQYF; CDR3 DNA: TGTGCCAGCAGCTTCGTGGGGGGTTGGGCAGATACGCAGTATTTT; J gene: TRBJ2-3; V gene: TRBV7-2; D gene: NA; clone size: NA
CDR3 protein: CASSQEEHTEAFF; CDR3 DNA: TGTGCCAGCAGCCAAGAGGAGCACACTGAAGCTTTCTTT; J gene: TRBJ1-1; V gene: TRBV14; D gene: NA; clone size: NA
CDR3 protein: CASSLAGNRGRIEAFF; CDR3 DNA: TGTGCCAGCAGCTTAGCGGGAAACAGGGGGCGAATCGAAGCTTTCTTT; J gene: TRBJ1-1; V gene: TRBV7-2; D gene: TRBD1; clone size: NA
CDR3 protein: CASSSPPDGSYEQYF; CDR3 DNA: TGTGCCAGCAGTTCCCCCCCAGACGGTTCCTACGAGCAGTACTTC; J gene: TRBJ2-7; V gene: TRBV6-2/TRBV6-3; D gene: NA; clone size: few
CDR3 protein: CASSLKRGINQPQHF; CDR3 DNA: TGTGCCAGCAGCCTAAAACGGGGTATCAATCAGCCCCAGCATTTT; J gene: TRBJ1-5; V gene: TRBV6-1; D gene: NA; clone size: many
CDR3 protein: CASKAPGRGNEQFF; CDR3 DNA: TGTGCCAGCAAAGCTCCGGGCAGGGGAAATGAGCAGTTCTTC; J gene: TRBJ2-1; V gene: TRBV3-1; D gene: NA; clone size: few
CDR3 protein: CSARDGRGLNQPQHF; CDR3 DNA: TGCAGTGCTAGAGACGGAAGGGGCCTCAATCAGCCCCAGCATTTT; J gene: TRBJ1-5; V gene: TRBV20-1; D gene: NA; clone size: few
CDR3 protein: CASSSNGLAGGDTDAQYF; CDR3 DNA: TGTGCCAGCAGTTCCAACGGACTAGCGGGGGGGGACACAGATGCGCAGTATTTT; J gene: TRBJ2-3; V gene: TRBV11-2; D gene: TRBD2; clone size: NA
CDR3 protein: CASSLVSGYGYTF; CDR3 DNA: TGTGCCAGCAGCTTGGTGTCAGGCTATGGCTACACCTTC; J gene: TRBJ1-2; V gene: TRBV5-6; D gene: NA; clone size: many
CDR3 protein: CAISESVSGRHNEQFF; CDR3 DNA: TGTGCCATCAGTGAGTCGGTTAGCGGGCGACACAATGAGCAGTTCTTC; J gene: TRBJ2-1; V gene: TRBV10-3; D gene: TRBD2; clone size: NA
CDR3 protein: CSASGGRGYEQYF; CDR3 DNA: TGCAGTGCCTCGGGGGGCAGGGGGTACGAGCAGTACTTC; J gene: TRBJ2-7; V gene: TRBV20-1; D gene: NA; clone size: NA